The entry that follows covers one TCR beta chain sequence. Its specificity is unknown. This sample was included in a study of human thymus T cells. This CDR3 is 11 amino acids long. Per the germline V gene, CDR1 is SEHNR and CDR2 is FQNEAQ (reference sequence). The germline V and J ends were trimmed by 5 bases and 8 bases, with 7 bases remaining between them. Resections removed during corrective heart surgery provided the thymus tissue used. Healthy Finnish infants undergoing corrective surgery for congenital heart defects provided the donor material. Clones were read by immunoSEQ multiplex PCR, and TCRdb kept only the in-frame ones, dropping some. The table has about 130,000 clones, about 94% seen once. General study findings and limits: Blood and thymic repertoires both appeared biased in V and J gene usage. Related research described thymic repertoires that were highly overlapping among unrelated individuals.

The clonotype was recovered from a boy under two years old with a congenital heart defect but otherwise immunologically healthy. This chain connects TRBV7-9 to TRBJ1-3, with no clear D. Sequences were obtained from thymus tissue. The CDR3 DNA is TGTGCCAGCAGCGAGGGAGACACCATATATTTT. This encodes CASSEGDTIYF.